A selection of T cell receptor beta chains follows, all from one sample in a study of shared T cell receptors in the human thymus. This table comes from immunoSEQ multiplex PCR, and its TCRdb copy is limited to in-frame clones, with some not included. The sample gives some 720,000 clones, 70% to 90% of which show up once; around 0.0099% is in the top ten. This sample was also put to use in a study of human thymus T cells.

The source material was thymocytes. These receptors came from a boy younger than two with a congenital heart defect. Each CDR3 is given with its conserved first and last residue.

j_call,v_call,cdr3_aa
TRBJ1-2,TRBV7-9,CASSRRWAYLNYGYTF
TRBJ1-1,TRBV28,CASNRQGNTEAFF
TRBJ1-1,TRBV27,CASSKGMSDTEAFF
TRBJ2-3,TRBV7-2,CASSLEGQGGTDTQYF
TRBJ2-7,TRBV30,CAWIPEQGQGISYEQYF
TRBJ2-3,TRBV4-2,CASSHGQRSTDTQYF
TRBJ2-2,TRBV10-3,CAIRQQGMKELFF
TRBJ2-7,TRBV5-1,CASSSSLAGGAYEQYF
TRBJ2-2,TRBV7-9,CASSFRDRGNTGELFF
TRBJ2-1,TRBV25-1,CASSETPYNEQFF
TRBJ2-1,TRBV27,CASSFRLAGPGGPRDNEQFF
TRBJ2-1,TRBV30,CAWRVPSPYNEQFF
TRBJ1-4,TRBV27,CASSFSGQGRENEKLFF
TRBJ2-7,TRBV15,CATSRAVQQGLGEQYF
TRBJ1-1,TRBV25-1,CASTVDGDCNTEAFF
TRBJ1-3,TRBV11-2,CASSLGVNSGNTIYF
TRBJ1-2,TRBV27,CASSLRPLGYGYTF
TRBJ2-3,TRBV10-1,CASSPPAGTSPRTDTQYF
TRBJ2-1,TRBV5-4,CASSLGASGPSMNEQFF
TRBJ2-5,TRBV27,CASSSSTGGAQYF
TRBJ2-7,TRBV5-1,CASSGGSYEQYF
TRBJ2-5,TRBV11-3,CASSFGFGSGREARETQYF
TRBJ2-3,TRBV5-1,CASSWSRDRGTDTQYF
TRBJ2-5,TRBV7-9,CASSSPGTRKETQYF
TRBJ2-5,TRBV6-5,CASRPAGPGTQYF
TRBJ2-3,TRBV30,CAWNLGTDTQYF
TRBJ2-2,TRBV19,CASSIGGGQYTGELFF
TRBJ2-1,TRBV13,CASSTGLAGGMGDEQFF